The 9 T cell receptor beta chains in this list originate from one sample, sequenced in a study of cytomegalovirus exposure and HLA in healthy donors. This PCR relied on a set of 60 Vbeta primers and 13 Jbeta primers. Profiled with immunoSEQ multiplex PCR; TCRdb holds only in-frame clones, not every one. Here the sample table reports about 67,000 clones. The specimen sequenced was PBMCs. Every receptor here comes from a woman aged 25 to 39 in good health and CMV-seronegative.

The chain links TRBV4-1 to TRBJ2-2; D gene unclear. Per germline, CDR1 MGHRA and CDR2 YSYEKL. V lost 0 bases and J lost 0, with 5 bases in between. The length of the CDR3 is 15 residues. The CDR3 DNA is TGCGCCAGCAGCCAAGAGGCAGCGAACACCGGGGAGCTGTTTTTT. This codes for CASSQEAANTGELFF.

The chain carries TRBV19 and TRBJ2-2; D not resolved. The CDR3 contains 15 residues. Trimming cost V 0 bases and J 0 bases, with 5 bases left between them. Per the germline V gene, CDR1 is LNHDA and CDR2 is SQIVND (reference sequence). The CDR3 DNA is TGTGCCAGTAGTATAGAGCGCGCGAACACCGGGGAGCTGTTTTTT. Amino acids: CASSIERANTGELFF.

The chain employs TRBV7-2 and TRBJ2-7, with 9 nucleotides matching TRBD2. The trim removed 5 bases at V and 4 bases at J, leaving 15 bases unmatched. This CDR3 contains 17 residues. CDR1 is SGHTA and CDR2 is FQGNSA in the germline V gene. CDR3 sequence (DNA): TGTGCCAGCAGCAAAGCGGGGGGATCTCTCCTAGGGTACGAGCAGTACTTC. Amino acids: CASSKAGGSLLGYEQYF.

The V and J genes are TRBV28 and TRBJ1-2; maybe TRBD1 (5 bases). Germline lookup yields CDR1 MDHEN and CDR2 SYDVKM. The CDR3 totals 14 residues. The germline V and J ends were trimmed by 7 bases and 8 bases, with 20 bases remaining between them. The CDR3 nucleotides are TGTGCCAGCAATCTCATTGGGGGAGGGAGGGGCTACACCTTC. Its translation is CASNLIGGGRGYTF.

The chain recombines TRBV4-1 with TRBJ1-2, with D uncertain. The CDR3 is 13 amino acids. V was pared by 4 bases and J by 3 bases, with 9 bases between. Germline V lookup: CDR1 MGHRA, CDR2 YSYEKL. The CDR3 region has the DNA TGCGCCAGCAGCCTCACAGCTGACTATGGCTACACCTTC. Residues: CASSLTADYGYTF.

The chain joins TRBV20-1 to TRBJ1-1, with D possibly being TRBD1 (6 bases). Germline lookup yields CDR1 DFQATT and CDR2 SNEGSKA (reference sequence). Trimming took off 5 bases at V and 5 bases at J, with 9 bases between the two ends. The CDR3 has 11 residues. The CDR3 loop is CSAQRGTEAFF. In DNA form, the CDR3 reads TGCAGTGCTCAGAGGGGGACTGAAGCTTTCTTT.

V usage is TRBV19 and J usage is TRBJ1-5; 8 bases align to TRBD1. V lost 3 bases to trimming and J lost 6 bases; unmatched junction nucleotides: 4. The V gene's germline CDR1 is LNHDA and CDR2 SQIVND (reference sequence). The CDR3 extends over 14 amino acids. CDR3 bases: TGTGCCAGTAGTATCACAGGGGGAAGTCAGCCCCAGCATTTT. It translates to CASSITGGSQPQHF.

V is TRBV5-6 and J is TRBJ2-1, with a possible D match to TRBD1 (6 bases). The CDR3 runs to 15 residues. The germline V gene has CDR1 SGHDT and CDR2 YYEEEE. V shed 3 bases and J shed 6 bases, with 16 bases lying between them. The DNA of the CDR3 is TGTGCCAGCAGCTATATTACACAGGGTGGCAATGAGCAGTTCTTC. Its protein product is CASSYITQGGNEQFF.

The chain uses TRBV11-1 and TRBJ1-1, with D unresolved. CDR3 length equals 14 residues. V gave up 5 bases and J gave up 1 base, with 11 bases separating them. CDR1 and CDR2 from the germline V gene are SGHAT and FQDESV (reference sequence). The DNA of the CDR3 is TGTGCCAGCAGCCCGGAACAGAGGAACACTGAAGCTTTCTTT. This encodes CASSPEQRNTEAFF.